This T cell receptor beta chain was observed in a study of Ad26.COV2.S vaccination and SARS-CoV-2 variants. On the study more broadly: Ad26.COV2.S arm of COV1001 included the donor. Administration of Ad26.COV2.S was intramuscular, either once or twice 56 days apart. Study-level findings and limits: Vaccinees showed greater spike-specific TCR breadth than placebo recipients. Breadth of non-spike TCRs did not differ between vaccinees and placebo recipients.

Regarding treatment: roughly 19 received Ad26.COV2.S at low or high dose, single or two shots; roughly 5 received placebo; per-sample allocation not given. The samples were gathered on day 63 after the first injection of vaccine or placebo. This clone turned up a few times. Its cognate antigen is unknown. Assay: immunoSEQ multiplex PCR; the TCRdb copy retains only in-frame clones and omits some. The table shows about 680,000 clones, with around 89% occurring only once. The sequence was collected from a person between 18 and 59 years old who received the Ad26.COV2.S COVID-19 vaccine or a placebo. The sequenced sample was peripheral blood, obtained in a trial of Ad26.COV2.S vaccine versus placebo.

The CDR3 nucleotides read TGTGCCAGCAGCTTATGGGTCAGGGAAGTGACTGAAGCTTTCTTT. Translated, it gives CASSLWVREVTEAFF. The chain recombines TRBV7-9 with TRBJ1-1, with a tentative D call TRBD1 (5 bases). Germline loops: CDR1 SEHNR, CDR2 FQNEAQ (reference sequence). V lost 2 bases and J lost 5, with 15 bases in between. The CDR3 is made up of 15 amino acids.